This T cell receptor beta chain was retrieved from a study of T-cell memory formation after mild COVID-19. Germline CDR1 is SGHKS and CDR2 is YYEKEE (reference sequence). Trimming shortened V by 2 bases and J by 7 bases, and 8 bases separated the two germline ends. The CDR3 covers 12 residues. TCRdb passed the 5' RACE reads through MiXCR, listing each CDR3 protein once. The table includes about 340,000 distinct CDR3 sequences, roughly 15% detected once. Study-level points and caveats: Prior to infection, memory already included some responding clones, suggesting cross-reactive memory joined.

This clonotype has more than one count but fewer than ten. The antigen remains undetermined. V usage is TRBV5-5 and J usage is TRBJ2-3; no reliable D call. The specimen was PBMCs or a T cell subset sorted from them (not recorded which). This TCR was recovered from a man aged 18 to 29 who had mild COVID-19 (a few samples of this study predate the infection). Cell type and time point are not known. The CDR3 coding sequence is TGTGCCAGCAGCTTACCTCTCAATACGCAGTATTTT. It specifies CASSLPLNTQYF.